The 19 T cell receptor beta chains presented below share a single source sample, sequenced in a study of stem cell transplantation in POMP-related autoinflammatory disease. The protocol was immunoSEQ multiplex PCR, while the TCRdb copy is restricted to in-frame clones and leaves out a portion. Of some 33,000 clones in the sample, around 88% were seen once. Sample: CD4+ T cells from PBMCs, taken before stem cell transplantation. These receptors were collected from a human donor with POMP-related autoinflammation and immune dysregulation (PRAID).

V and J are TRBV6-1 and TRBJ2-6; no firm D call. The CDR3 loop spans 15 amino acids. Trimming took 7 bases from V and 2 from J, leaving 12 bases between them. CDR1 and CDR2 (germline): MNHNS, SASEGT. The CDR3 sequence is CASIAQVAGANVLTF. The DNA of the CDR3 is TGTGCCAGCATTGCCCAGGTGGCTGGGGCCAACGTCCTGACTTTC.

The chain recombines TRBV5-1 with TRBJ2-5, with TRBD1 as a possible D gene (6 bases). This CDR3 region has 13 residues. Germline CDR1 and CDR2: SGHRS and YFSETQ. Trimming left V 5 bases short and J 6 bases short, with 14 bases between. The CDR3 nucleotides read TGCGCCAGCAGACTGGGGGCGGACAAGACCCAGTACTTC. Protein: CASRLGADKTQYF.

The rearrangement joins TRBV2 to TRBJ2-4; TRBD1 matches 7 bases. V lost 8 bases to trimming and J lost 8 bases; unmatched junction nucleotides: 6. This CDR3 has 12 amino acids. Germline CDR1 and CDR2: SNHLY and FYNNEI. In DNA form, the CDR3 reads TGTGCCAGCTCGACAGGGAGAGACATTCAGTACTTC. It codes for CASSTGRDIQYF. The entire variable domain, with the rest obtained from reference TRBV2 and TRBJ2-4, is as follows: EPEVTQTPSHQVTQMGQEVILRCVPISNHLYFYWYRQILGQKVEFLVSFYNNEISEKSEIFDDQFSVERPDGSNFTLKIRSTKLEDSAMYFCASSTGRDIQYFGAGTRLSVL.

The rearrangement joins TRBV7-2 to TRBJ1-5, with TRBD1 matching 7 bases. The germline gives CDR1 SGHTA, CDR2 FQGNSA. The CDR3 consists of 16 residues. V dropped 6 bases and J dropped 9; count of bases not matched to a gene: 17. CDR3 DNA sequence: TGTGCCAGCAGGACCTCCGGGACAGACCTATCACGGCCCCAGCATTTT. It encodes CASRTSGTDLSRPQHF.

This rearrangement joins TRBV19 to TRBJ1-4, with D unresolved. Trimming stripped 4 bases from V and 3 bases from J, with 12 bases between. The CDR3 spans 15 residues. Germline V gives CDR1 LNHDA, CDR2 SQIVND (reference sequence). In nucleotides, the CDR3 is TGTGCCAGTAGTACAAAGACAAGTTCTAATGAAAAACTGTTTTTT. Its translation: CASSTKTSSNEKLFF. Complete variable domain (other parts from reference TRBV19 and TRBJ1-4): DGGITQSPKYLFRKEGQNVTLSCEQNLNHDAMYWYRQDPGQGLRLIYYSQIVNDFQKGDIAEGYSVSREKKESFPLTVTSAQKNPTAFYLCASSTKTSSNEKLFFGSGTQLSVL.

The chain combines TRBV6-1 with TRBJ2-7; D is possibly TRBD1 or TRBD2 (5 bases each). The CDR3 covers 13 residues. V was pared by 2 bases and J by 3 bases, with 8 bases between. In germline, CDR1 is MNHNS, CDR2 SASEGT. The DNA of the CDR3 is TGTGCCAGCAGTGAAACGAGGGGCTACGAGCAGTACTTC. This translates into CASSETRGYEQYF.

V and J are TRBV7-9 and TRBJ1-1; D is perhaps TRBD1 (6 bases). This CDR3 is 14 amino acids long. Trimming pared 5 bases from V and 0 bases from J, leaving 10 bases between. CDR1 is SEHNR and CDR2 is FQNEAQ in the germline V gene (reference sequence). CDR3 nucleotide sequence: TGTGCCAGCAGCCTACAGGGAATGAACACTGAAGCTTTCTTT. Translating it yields CASSLQGMNTEAFF. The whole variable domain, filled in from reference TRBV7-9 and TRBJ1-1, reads DTGVSQNPRHKITKRGQNVTFRCDPISEHNRLYWYRQTLGQGPEFLTYFQNEAQLEKSRLLSDRFSAERPKGSFSTLEIQRTEQGDSAMYLCASSLQGMNTEAFFGQGTRLTVV.

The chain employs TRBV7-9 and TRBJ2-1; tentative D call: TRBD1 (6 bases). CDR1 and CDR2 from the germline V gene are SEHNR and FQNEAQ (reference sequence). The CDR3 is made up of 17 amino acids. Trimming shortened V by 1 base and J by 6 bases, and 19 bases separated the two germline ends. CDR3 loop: CASSLDGRRSRGNEQFF. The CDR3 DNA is TGTGCCAGCAGCTTAGACGGGCGGCGGTCCAGGGGCAATGAGCAGTTCTTC.

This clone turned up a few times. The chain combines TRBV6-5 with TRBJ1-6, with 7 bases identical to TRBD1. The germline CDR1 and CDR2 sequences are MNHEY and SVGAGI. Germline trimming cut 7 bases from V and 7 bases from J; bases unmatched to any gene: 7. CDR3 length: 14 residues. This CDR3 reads CASTRGQLNSPLHF. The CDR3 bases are TGTGCCAGCACCAGGGGACAGCTAAATTCACCCCTCCACTTT.

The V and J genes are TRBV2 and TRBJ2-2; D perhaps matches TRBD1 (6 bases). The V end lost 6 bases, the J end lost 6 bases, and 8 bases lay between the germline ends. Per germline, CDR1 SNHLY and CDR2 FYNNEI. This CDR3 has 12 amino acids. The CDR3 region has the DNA TGTGCCAGCAGAGGGGGACCCGGGGAGCTGTTTTTT. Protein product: CASRGGPGELFF.

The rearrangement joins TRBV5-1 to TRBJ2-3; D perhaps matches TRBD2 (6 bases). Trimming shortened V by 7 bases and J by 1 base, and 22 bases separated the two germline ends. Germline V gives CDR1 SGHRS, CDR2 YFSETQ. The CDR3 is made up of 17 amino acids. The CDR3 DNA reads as TGCGCCAGCCAGGTAAAGGCGGGGACCTACCGCACAGATACGCAGTATTTT. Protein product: CASQVKAGTYRTDTQYF.

The CDR3: CAISEYRDRVGNEQFF. CDR3 nucleotides: TGTGCCATCAGTGAGTACCGGGACAGGGTTGGCAATGAGCAGTTCTTC. The rearrangement links TRBV10-3 to TRBJ2-1, with 9 bases that match TRBD1. Germline-derived CDR1 and CDR2 are ENHRY and SYGVKD. The V and J ends lost 1 base and 6 bases, in that order; junction bases with no gene match: 7. The CDR3 loop spans 16 amino acids.

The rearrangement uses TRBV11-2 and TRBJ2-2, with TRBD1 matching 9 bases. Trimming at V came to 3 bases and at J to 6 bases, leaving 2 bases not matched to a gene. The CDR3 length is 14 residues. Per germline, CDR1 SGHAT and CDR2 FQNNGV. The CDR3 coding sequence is TGTGCCAGCAGCTTGGACAGGGGCTCCGGGGAGCTGTTTTTT. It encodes CASSLDRGSGELFF. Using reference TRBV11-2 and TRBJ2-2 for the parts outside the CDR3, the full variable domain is EAGVAQSPRYKIIEKRQSVAFWCNPISGHATLYWYQQILGQGPKLLIQFQNNGVVDDSQLPKDRFSAERLKGVDSTLKIQPAKLEDSAVYLCASSLDRGSGELFFGEGSRLTVL.

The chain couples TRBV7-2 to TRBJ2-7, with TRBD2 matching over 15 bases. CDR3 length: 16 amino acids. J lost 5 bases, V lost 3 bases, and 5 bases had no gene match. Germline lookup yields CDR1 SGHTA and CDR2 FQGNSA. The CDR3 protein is CASSFFGLAGGNEQYF. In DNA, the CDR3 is TGTGCCAGCAGCTTCTTCGGACTAGCGGGGGGGAACGAGCAGTACTTC.

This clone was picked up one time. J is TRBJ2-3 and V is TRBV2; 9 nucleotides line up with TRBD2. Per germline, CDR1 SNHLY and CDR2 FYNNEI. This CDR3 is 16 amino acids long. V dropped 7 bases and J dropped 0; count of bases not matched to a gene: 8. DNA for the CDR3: TGTGCCAGCACCGCCCGACTAGCGGAGAGCACAGATACGCAGTATTTT. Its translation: CASTARLAESTDTQYF.

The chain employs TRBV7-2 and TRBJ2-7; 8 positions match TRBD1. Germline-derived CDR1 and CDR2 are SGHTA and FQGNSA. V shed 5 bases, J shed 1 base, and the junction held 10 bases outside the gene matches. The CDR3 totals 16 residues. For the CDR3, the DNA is TGTGCCAGCAGCCTCAGGGGGCCACAAAATTCCTACGAGCAGTACTTC. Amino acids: CASSLRGPQNSYEQYF.

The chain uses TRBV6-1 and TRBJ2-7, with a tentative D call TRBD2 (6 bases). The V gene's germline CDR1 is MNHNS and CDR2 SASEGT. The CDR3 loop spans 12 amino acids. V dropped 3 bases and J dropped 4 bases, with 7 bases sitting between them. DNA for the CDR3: TGTGCCAGCAGTGAGGCGGGGTACGAGCAGTACTTC. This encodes CASSEAGYEQYF.

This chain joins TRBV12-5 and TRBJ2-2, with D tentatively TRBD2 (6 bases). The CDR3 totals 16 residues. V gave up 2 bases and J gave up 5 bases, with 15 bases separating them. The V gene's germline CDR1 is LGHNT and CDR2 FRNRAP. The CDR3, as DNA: TGTGCTAGTGGTTTGCTCGGGAGTCAGAAAACCGGGGAGCTGTTTTTT. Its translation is CASGLLGSQKTGELFF.

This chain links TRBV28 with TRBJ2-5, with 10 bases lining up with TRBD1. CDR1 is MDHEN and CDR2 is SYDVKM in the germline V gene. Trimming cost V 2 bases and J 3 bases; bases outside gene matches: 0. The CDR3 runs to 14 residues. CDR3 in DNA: TGTGCCAGCAGTTTAGGGACAGGGGAAGAGACCCAGTACTTC. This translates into CASSLGTGEETQYF.